The 30 T cell receptor beta chains presented below share a single source sample, sequenced in a study of cytomegalovirus exposure and HLA in healthy donors. PCR employed 60 Vbeta and 13 Jbeta primers. Some clones are missing from TCRdb's copy, which holds only in-frame ones; the method was immunoSEQ multiplex PCR. The table includes just under 80,000 clones, roughly 78% detected once. The sequenced sample consisted of PBMCs. The receptors come from a man aged 35 to 55 in good health and CMV-seronegative.

The chain combines TRBV9 with TRBJ2-2; a possible D gene is TRBD2 (5 bases). V was pared by 4 bases and J by 7 bases, with 14 bases between. Germline-derived CDR1 and CDR2 are SGDLS and YYNGEE. The length of the CDR3 is 14 residues. The CDR3 here is CASSPQASHGELFF. The CDR3 nucleotides read TGTGCCAGCAGCCCCCAAGCTAGCCACGGGGAGCTGTTTTTT.

V and J are TRBV6-1 and TRBJ2-7; D ambiguous. This CDR3 has 11 residues. From germline, CDR1 is MNHNS and CDR2 SASEGT. V was clipped by 6 bases and J by 4 bases, with 7 bases between them. The CDR3 region has the DNA TGTGCCAGCAGACAGATTTACGAGCAGTACTTC. It yields the protein CASRQIYEQYF.

This chain links TRBV10-3 with TRBJ2-7, with 8 bases matching TRBD1. This CDR3 is built from 16 residues. V shed 5 bases, J shed 2 bases, and the junction held 11 bases outside the gene matches. Germline V gene lookup returns CDR1 ENHRY and CDR2 SYGVKD. CDR3 DNA: TGTGCCATCAGTACCGATAGACAGGGGAGCACCTACGAGCAGTACTTC. It yields the protein CAISTDRQGSTYEQYF.

Concerning this clone itself: One end of the junction varies from germline; a read error may be responsible. The chain carries TRBV7-7 and TRBJ2-5, with TRBD1 identical over 8 bases. The assigned J gene may be wrong: the sequence end matches TRBJ2-7 better. The CDR3 runs 15 residues. Germline assignment: CDR1 SSHAT and CDR2 FNYEAQ (reference sequence). CDR3 residues: CASSPQGEFSYEQYF. CDR3 nucleotides: TGTGCTAGCAGCCCACAGGGGGAGTTTTCCTACGAGCAGTACTTC.

This clone was found a few times. A read error may produce the germline difference seen at one junction end. The CDR3 nucleotides read TGTGCCAGCAGCCTTCAGCGGGGGGGGCATTCTGGAGACACCATATATTTT. Translation gives CASSLQRGGHSGDTIYF. The chain joins TRBV7-9 to TRBJ1-3; a possible D gene is TRBD1 (6 bases). This CDR3 is 17 amino acids long. Germline CDR1 SEHNR, CDR2 FQNEAQ (reference sequence).

This clone was counted only a few times. The chain couples TRBV10-2 to TRBJ2-7, with D possibly matching TRBD2 (5 bases). The V end was cut by 3 bases, the J end by 3 bases, with 9 bases between. CDR1 and CDR2 from the germline V gene are WSHSY and SAAADI. The CDR3 length is 13 residues. This CDR3 is CASSDGLGYEQYF. DNA of the CDR3: TGCGCCAGCAGTGATGGACTTGGCTACGAGCAGTACTTC.

The rearrangement joins TRBV19 to TRBJ2-1; D might be TRBD2 (5 bases). Germline V CDR1 and CDR2: LNHDA, SQIVND (reference sequence). The CDR3 runs to 14 residues. V lost 5 bases and J lost 6, with 14 bases in between. In DNA form, the CDR3 reads TGTGCCAGTAGTCTTATGGCTAGCAGCAATGAGCAGTTCTTC. This translates into CASSLMASSNEQFF. The variable domain in full, completed from reference TRBV19 and TRBJ2-1, reads DGGITQSPKYLFRKEGQNVTLSCEQNLNHDAMYWYRQDPGQGLRLIYYSQIVNDFQKGDIAEGYSVSREKKESFPLTVTSAQKNPTAFYLCASSLMASSNEQFFGPGTRLTVL.

The rearrangement links TRBV30 to TRBJ2-7; a possible D gene is TRBD1 (6 bases). From germline, CDR1 is GTSNPN and CDR2 SVGIG (reference sequence). V was cut by 0 bases and J by 4 bases, with 19 bases left in between. This CDR3 has 16 amino acids. As DNA, the CDR3 is TGTGCCTGGAGTGTAGGTCGAGACAGGAGACCTTACGAGCAGTACTTC. This gives the protein CAWSVGRDRRPYEQYF.

The J gene is TRBJ2-1, the V gene TRBV5-4, with 12 bases identical to TRBD2. The CDR3 has 19 residues. V was clipped by 2 bases and J by 1 base; unmatched bases: 10. The germline V gene encodes CDR1 SGHNT and CDR2 YYREEE (reference sequence). The DNA of the CDR3 is TGTGCCAGCAGCTTTCCCCTAGCGGGAGGGCCAAGGTCCTACAATGAGCAGTTCTTC. It specifies CASSFPLAGGPRSYNEQFF. The variable domain in full, with the rest retrieved from reference TRBV5-4 and TRBJ2-1, is ETGVTQSPTHLIKTRGQQVTLRCSSQSGHNTVSWYQQALGQGPQFIFQYYREEENGRGNFPPRFSGLQFPNYSSELNVNALELDDSALYLCASSFPLAGGPRSYNEQFFGPGTRLTVL.

The CDR3 coding sequence is TGCGCCAGCAGACTAGCGGAGGGCTCCTACAATGAGCAGTTCTTC. Its protein is CASRLAEGSYNEQFF. This chain links TRBV5-1 with TRBJ2-1; TRBD2 aligns across 8 bases. Per the germline V gene, CDR1 is SGHRS and CDR2 is YFSETQ. The junction had 4 bases not matched to a gene; V was cut back by 5 bases and J by 0 bases. The CDR3 runs 15 residues.

V usage is TRBV7-2 and J usage is TRBJ1-5; D is unresolved. Deletions cut 6 bases from V and 7 bases from J, with 16 bases between. The CDR3 sequence is 14 residues long. The germline CDR1 and CDR2 sequences are SGHTA and FQGNSA. CDR3 sequence: CASSLREKGQPQHF. CDR3 nucleotides: TGTGCCAGCAGTCTTAGGGAGAAAGGACAGCCCCAGCATTTT.

This chain joins TRBV6-1 and TRBJ1-5; D remains ambiguous. Germline V gene lookup returns CDR1 MNHNS and CDR2 SASEGT. Trimming shortened V by 1 base and J by 4 bases, and 14 bases separated the two germline ends. The CDR3 contains 16 residues. The CDR3 nucleotides are TGTGCCAGCAGTGAAGGGGGAGGGATGAAGAATCAGCCCCAGCATTTT. This codes for CASSEGGGMKNQPQHF.

The J gene is TRBJ2-7, the V gene TRBV7-8, with 7 bases lining up with TRBD1. V shed 4 bases, J shed 8 bases, and the junction held 14 bases outside the gene matches. This CDR3 has 15 residues. From germline, CDR1 is SGHVS and CDR2 FQNEAQ. The chain's CDR3 is CASSYPGQLYEKQYF. For the CDR3, the DNA is TGTGCCAGCAGCTATCCGGGACAGCTCTACGAGAAGCAGTACTTC.

V and J are TRBV9 and TRBJ2-5, with D hard to call. Trimming removed 0 bases at V and 2 bases at J, with 8 bases between. Germline CDR1 and CDR2: SGDLS and YYNGEE. The CDR3 sequence is 14 residues long. The CDR3 loop reads CASSVGGLQETQYF. The CDR3 region has the DNA TGTGCCAGCAGCGTAGGTGGTCTACAAGAGACCCAGTACTTC.

The chain carries TRBV5-1 and TRBJ2-3; D call uncertain. Germline V gives CDR1 SGHRS, CDR2 YFSETQ. The length of the CDR3 is 13 residues. Trimming shortened V by 4 bases and J by 6 bases, and 12 bases separated the two germline ends. The CDR3 here is CASSITAADTQYF. The CDR3 DNA follows: TGCGCCAGCAGCATAACCGCTGCGGATACGCAGTATTTT. Full variable domain (rest looked up from reference TRBV5-1 and TRBJ2-3): KAGVTQTPRYLIKTRGQQVTLSCSPISGHRSVSWYQQTPGQGLQFLFEYFSETQRNKGNFPGRFSGRQFSNSRSEMNVSTLELGDSALYLCASSITAADTQYFGPGTRLTVL.

The chain is built from TRBV9 and TRBJ2-7, with unresolved D. CDR3 size: 14 residues. Trimming cost V 0 bases and J 3 bases, with 10 bases left between them. CDR1 is SGDLS, CDR2 YYNGEE, per germline. The CDR3: CASSVAFTGYEQYF. The CDR3 DNA follows: TGTGCCAGCAGCGTAGCCTTTACCGGCTACGAGCAGTACTTC.

The J gene is TRBJ2-5, the V gene TRBV7-2, with a tentative D call TRBD1 (5 bases). Trimming stripped 1 base from V and 2 bases from J, with 11 bases between. CDR1 and CDR2 from the germline V gene are SGHTA and FQGNSA. CDR3 length: 15 residues. This chain's CDR3 is CASSLDPGRQETQYF. CDR3 coding DNA: TGTGCCAGCAGCTTAGATCCAGGGCGTCAAGAGACCCAGTACTTC.

The CDR3 DNA reads TGTGCCATCAGTGATAGCGCATTCTACGAGCAGTACTTC. Amino acid sequence: CAISDSAFYEQYF. The chain links TRBV10-3 to TRBJ2-7, with D maybe TRBD2 (5 bases). V lost 3 bases to trimming and J lost 3 bases, with 9 bases between them. The CDR3 sequence is 13 residues long. Germline V gene sequence: CDR1 ENHRY, CDR2 SYGVKD.

With regard to this clone: At one of its ends the junction is not consistent with the germline gene, which may arise from a read error. In the same sample, other DNA sequences code for this CDR3. J is TRBJ2-7 and V is TRBV29-1, with 10 bases aligning to TRBD1. Germline assignment: CDR1 SQVTM and CDR2 ANQGSEA. This CDR3 has 12 residues. The CDR3 coding sequence is TGTAGCGTACGACAGGGGGCAGGGGAGCAGTACTTC. Translation gives CSVRQGAGEQYF.

This rearrangement joins TRBV4-1 to TRBJ1-4, with 7 bases identical to TRBD1. Germline-derived CDR1 and CDR2 are MGHRA and YSYEKL. V lost 2 bases, J lost 7 bases, and 7 bases stayed unmatched. This CDR3 is built from 15 residues. This CDR3 reads CASSQLGPGGEKLFF. The CDR3 DNA is TGCGCCAGCAGCCAATTAGGCCCAGGGGGTGAAAAACTGTTTTTT.

The sample holds a few counts of this clone. The J gene is TRBJ2-3, the V gene TRBV10-3; 10 bases are shared with TRBD2. V lost 6 bases, J lost 2 bases, and 5 bases stayed unmatched. CDR3 length equals 15 residues. The germline gives CDR1 ENHRY, CDR2 SYGVKD. The CDR3 protein is CAIRASGSNTDTQYF. CDR3 nucleotides: TGTGCCATCAGGGCTAGCGGGAGTAACACAGATACGCAGTATTTT.

The chain has TRBV5-4 and TRBJ2-2, with 8 positions matching TRBD1. Germline V gives CDR1 SGHNT, CDR2 YYREEE (reference sequence). This CDR3 comprises 15 residues. Germline trimming cut 2 bases from V and 3 bases from J; bases unmatched to any gene: 3. This CDR3 reads CASSFGQGHTGELFF. The CDR3 bases are TGTGCCAGCAGCTTTGGACAGGGTCACACCGGGGAGCTGTTTTTT.

The rearrangement uses TRBV27 and TRBJ2-3; D is uncertain. CDR1 and CDR2 from the germline V gene are MNHEY and SMNVEV (reference sequence). The CDR3 extends over 13 amino acids. V shed 8 bases and J shed 5 bases, with 14 bases lying between them. The CDR3 sequence is CASALEIGDTQYF. The CDR3 DNA follows: TGTGCCAGCGCGCTAGAAATAGGAGATACGCAGTATTTT.

This clone was seen just once. The chain links TRBV29-1 to TRBJ2-6, with 10 bases lining up with TRBD1. V shed 4 bases and J 0 bases; nucleotides not matched to a gene: 6. Looked up from germline, CDR1 is SQVTM and CDR2 is ANQGSEA. This CDR3 contains 17 residues. DNA for the CDR3: TGCAGCGTTGCCGGACAGGGGGGTTACTCTGGGGCCAACGTCCTGACTTTC. It encodes CSVAGQGGYSGANVLTF. The full variable domain, in which reference TRBV29-1 and TRBJ2-6 provide the parts outside the CDR3, is SAVISQKPSRDICQRGTSLTIQCQVDSQVTMMFWYRQQPGQSLTLIATANQGSEATYESGFVIDKFPISRPNLTFSTLTVSNMSPEDSSIYLCSVAGQGGYSGANVLTFGAGSRLTVL.

The chain joins TRBV7-9 to TRBJ2-1; 8 positions match TRBD1. The V and J ends lost 10 bases and 5 bases, in that order; junction bases with no gene match: 4. The CDR3 sequence is 12 residues long. Germline lookup yields CDR1 SEHNR and CDR2 FQNEAQ (reference sequence). CDR3 loop: CATSTGDNEQFF. As DNA, the CDR3 is TGTGCCACGTCGACAGGGGACAATGAGCAGTTCTTC.

The chain couples TRBV19 to TRBJ2-7; TRBD2 agrees at 11 bases. The CDR3 spans 17 residues. V dropped 6 bases and J dropped 0; count of bases not matched to a gene: 10. Germline V gives CDR1 LNHDA, CDR2 SQIVND (reference sequence). CDR3 protein: CASSLLAGASYSYEQYF. The CDR3 bases are TGTGCCAGTAGCCTACTAGCGGGAGCTTCTTACTCCTACGAGCAGTACTTC.

This sequence joins TRBV9 and TRBJ2-2; TRBD1 is a possible D gene (6 bases). Germline loops: CDR1 SGDLS, CDR2 YYNGEE. This CDR3 region has 15 residues. V was cut by 4 bases and J by 2 bases, with 12 bases left in between. The CDR3 region is CASSKEGTNTGELFF. In DNA, the CDR3 is TGTGCCAGCAGCAAAGAAGGGACAAACACCGGGGAGCTGTTTTTT.

This clone occurred once. This chain connects TRBV11-3 to TRBJ2-7, with 8 bases fitting TRBD1. Germline V gene lookup returns CDR1 SGHNT and CDR2 YENEEA. This CDR3 spans 14 amino acids. The V and J ends lost 6 bases and 5 bases, in that order; junction bases with no gene match: 9. The CDR3 DNA follows: TGTGCCAGCAGTCCCCAGGGGGCGCACAACGAGCAGTACTTC. Translating gives CASSPQGAHNEQYF.

The chain couples TRBV30 to TRBJ2-1; 7 bases map to TRBD1. In germline, CDR1 is GTSNPN, CDR2 SVGIG (reference sequence). V shed 3 bases, J shed 7 bases, and the junction held 3 bases outside the gene matches. CDR3 length: 12 amino acids. The CDR3 DNA sequence: TGTGCCTGGAGAGGGGGCTCGAATGAGCAGTTCTTC. It specifies CAWRGGSNEQFF.

The chain couples TRBV27 to TRBJ1-4, with TRBD1 matching 10 bases. Germline-derived CDR1 and CDR2 are MNHEY and SMNVEV (reference sequence). J was trimmed by 10 bases and V by 4 bases; bases with no gene match: 12. The CDR3 length is 16 residues. The CDR3 nucleotides are TGTGCCAGCAGTTCTGGACAGGGGGAGGATGTAGGAAAACTGTTTTTT. It translates to CASSSGQGEDVGKLFF.